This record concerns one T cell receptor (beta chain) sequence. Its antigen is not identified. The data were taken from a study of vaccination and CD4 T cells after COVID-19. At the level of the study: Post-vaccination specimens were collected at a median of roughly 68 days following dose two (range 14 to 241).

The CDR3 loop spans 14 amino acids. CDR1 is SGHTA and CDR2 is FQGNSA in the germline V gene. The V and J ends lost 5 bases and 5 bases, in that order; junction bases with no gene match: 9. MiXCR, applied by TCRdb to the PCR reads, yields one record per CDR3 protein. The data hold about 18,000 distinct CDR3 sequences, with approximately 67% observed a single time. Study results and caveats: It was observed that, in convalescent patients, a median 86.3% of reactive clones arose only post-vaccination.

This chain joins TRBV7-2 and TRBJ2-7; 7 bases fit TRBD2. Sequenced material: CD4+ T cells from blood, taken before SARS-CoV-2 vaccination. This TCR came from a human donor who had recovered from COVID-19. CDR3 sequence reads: CASSLLSGIDEQYF. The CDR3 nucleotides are TGTGCCAGCAGCCTGCTGAGCGGGATTGACGAGCAGTACTTC.